The 9 T cell receptor beta chains below were found in one sample sequenced in a study of CDR3 diversity in severe acne. TCRdb called the PCR reads again in MiXCR, with one record for every CDR3 protein. The table lists about 86,000 distinct CDR3 sequences, 51% of them singletons. The sequenced material came from blood. Every receptor here comes from a male donor in good health, without acne.

The chain uses TRBV28 and TRBJ2-7; TRBD1 agrees at 10 bases. V lost 5 bases, J lost 7 bases, and 11 bases stayed unmatched. Germline assignment: CDR1 MDHEN and CDR2 SYDVKM. There are 15 residues in the CDR3. As DNA, the CDR3 is TGTGCCAGCAGTCCCGGGACAGGGGAAGTGGGGGAGCAGTACTTC. It translates to CASSPGTGEVGEQYF. Full variable domain (missing parts from reference TRBV28 and TRBJ2-7): DVKVTQSSRYLVKRTGEKVFLECVQDMDHENMFWYRQDPGLGLRLIYFSYDVKMKEKGDIPEGYSVSREKKERFSLILESASTNQTSMYLCASSPGTGEVGEQYFGPGTRLTVT.

The chain combines TRBV20-1 with TRBJ2-2; 7 bases agree with TRBD2. The germline V gene encodes CDR1 DFQATT and CDR2 SNEGSKA (reference sequence). Trimming took 0 bases from V and 5 from J; bases not matched to a gene: 9. The CDR3 is made up of 16 amino acids. The CDR3 nucleotides are TGCAGTGCTAGAGATCTGGTCGCGGGAGAAACCGGGGAGCTGTTTTTT. As protein: CSARDLVAGETGELFF.

This clonotype was seen at least ten times. The V and J genes are TRBV28 and TRBJ1-1, with 8 bases identical to TRBD1. The germline CDR1 and CDR2 sequences are MDHEN and SYDVKM. The CDR3 sequence is 13 residues long. V trimming: 5 bases; J trimming: 5 bases; junction bases outside the gene matches: 4. CDR3 protein: CASSLQGDTEAFF. DNA of the CDR3: TGTGCCAGCAGTCTACAGGGGGATACTGAAGCTTTCTTT.

The V call is TRBV19, the J call TRBJ2-7; 14 bases align to TRBD2. This CDR3 comprises 16 residues. The junction had 3 bases not matched to a gene; V was cut back by 3 bases and J by 2 bases. The germline gives CDR1 LNHDA, CDR2 SQIVND (reference sequence). The CDR3 bases are TGTGCCAGTAGTATCGGGACTAGCGGGAGTCCCTACGAGCAGTACTTC. This sequence encodes CASSIGTSGSPYEQYF.

The V call is TRBV7-3, the J call TRBJ2-3; perhaps D is TRBD1 or TRBD2 (5 bases each). The CDR3 contains 15 residues. Trimming shortened V by 6 bases and J by 2 bases, and 15 bases separated the two germline ends. Germline CDR1 is SGHTA and CDR2 is FQGTGA. CDR3 residues: CASREQGALTDTQYF. As DNA, the CDR3 is TGTGCCAGCAGGGAGCAGGGAGCCCTCACAGATACGCAGTATTTT.

In the case of this clonotype: The junction and the germline gene differ at one end; a read error may be behind it. This chain joins TRBV27 and TRBJ1-2; maybe TRBD1 (6 bases). Germline V gene data show CDR1 as MNHEY and CDR2 as SMNVEV (reference sequence). CDR3 length: 17 amino acids. The CDR3 DNA sequence: TGTGCCAGCAGCTTATCGGGCGGGGGCGACCTCAACTATGGCTACACCTTC. Amino acid sequence: CASSLSGGGDLNYGYTF.

This clonotype is medium-sized by share. The chain combines TRBV15 with TRBJ1-6; the D is unclear. Germline CDR1 is LNHNV and CDR2 is YYDKDF (reference sequence). Trimming stripped 10 bases from V and 8 bases from J, with 12 bases between. The CDR3 loop spans 12 amino acids. In nucleotides, the CDR3 is TGTGCCATCGGACCAGCGGATTCACCCCTCCACTTT. Protein product: CAIGPADSPLHF.

This clonotype was counted ten times or more. The chain joins TRBV6-5 to TRBJ2-1, with D tentatively TRBD2 (6 bases). V gave up 0 bases and J gave up 5 bases, with 20 bases separating them. The CDR3 consists of 18 residues. Germline V lookup: CDR1 MNHEY, CDR2 SVGAGI. CDR3 protein: CASSYSVVTETRNNEQFF. In DNA form, the CDR3 reads TGTGCCAGCAGTTACTCGGTCGTCACGGAGACTAGAAACAATGAGCAGTTCTTC.

Only one count was recorded for this clonotype. The chain is built from TRBV10-1 and TRBJ2-3; 11 positions match TRBD2. Germline CDR1 reads WNHNN; CDR2 reads SYGVQD (reference sequence). After removal of 7 bases from V and 0 bases from J, the junction contained 6 bases not matched to a gene. The CDR3 consists of 16 residues. CDR3 loop: CASKRTSGYSTDTQYF. The CDR3 region has the DNA TGCGCCAGCAAAAGGACTAGCGGGTACAGCACAGATACGCAGTATTTT.